The T cell receptor (beta chain) described here comes from a study of PD-L1 blockade in urothelial cancer. Study-level information: Prior chemotherapy ranged from 0 to 3 regimens per patient. Blood was subjected to analysis at 3 weeks (second dose) and 6 weeks following treatment start.

Measured with immunoSEQ multiplex PCR; TCRdb has only the in-frame clones, and not every one. This table has about 110,000 clones, approximately 86% appearing once. The CDR3 consists of 14 residues. V was clipped by 6 bases and J by 2 bases; unmatched bases: 7. Germline CDR1 MNHEY, CDR2 SVGAGI. Sequences were derived from PBMCs, sampled around atezolizumab (anti-PD-L1) treatment. The chain carries TRBV6-5 and TRBJ2-7; TRBD1 aligns across 7 bases. This receptor was obtained from a man between 45 and 60 years old with urothelial cancer. CDR3 loop: CASRGRTGAYEQYF. For the CDR3, the DNA is TGTGCCAGCAGGGGCCGCACAGGGGCCTACGAGCAGTACTTC.